A selection of T cell receptor beta chains follows, all from one sample in a study of T cells in tuberculosis. Only in-frame clones appear in the TCRdb table, and some are missing; sequencing was by immunoSEQ multiplex PCR. The sample yields around 32,000 clones, approximately 93% seen once. Sequenced input: PBMCs. The source is a donor aged 10-29 years with latent tuberculosis or without tuberculosis infection. Each CDR3 is given with its conserved first and last residue. A D gene is named only where the DNA matches it firmly. Size tells how often a clone was seen (once, few, many) or the class of an expanded clone, and some rows leave it out.

d_call,v_call,clone_size,j_call,cdr3_aa,cdr3_nt
-,TRBV7-2,-,TRBJ2-1,CASSLITYNEQFF,TGTGCCAGCAGCTTAATCACCTACAATGAGCAGTTCTTC
-,TRBV7-9,-,TRBJ2-7,CASSYLDRDYEQYF,TGTGCCAGCAGCTACCTAGACAGAGATTACGAGCAGTACTTC
TRBD1,TRBV6-1,-,TRBJ2-3,CATEPGQSTDTQYF,TGTGCCACCGAACCGGGACAGAGCACAGATACGCAGTATTTT
TRBD1,TRBV7-6,few,TRBJ2-7,CASSLRDRVDEQYF,TGTGCCAGCAGCCTCCGGGACAGGGTCGACGAGCAGTACTTC
TRBD1,TRBV6-5,-,TRBJ2-3,CASSYGTGHTDTQYF,TGTGCCAGCAGTTACGGGACAGGGCACACAGATACGCAGTATTTT
-,TRBV5-1,-,TRBJ2-1,CASSLQSLANEQFF,TGCGCCAGCAGCTTGCAGTCATTGGCCAATGAGCAGTTCTTC
TRBD2,TRBV6-5,-,TRBJ2-2,CASSYTGGTGELFF,TGTGCCAGCAGTTACACGGGAGGCACCGGGGAGCTGTTTTTT
TRBD2,TRBV15,-,TRBJ2-7,CATSRALAGPYEQYF,TGTGCCACCAGCAGAGCACTAGCGGGACCCTACGAGCAGTACTTC
TRBD1,TRBV2,-,TRBJ1-4,CASRPTGGREKLFF,TGTGCCAGCAGGCCGACAGGGGGGCGTGAAAAACTGTTTTTT
-,TRBV6-5,-,TRBJ2-7,CASSYSEAPAAQQYF,TGTGCCAGCAGTTACTCTGAGGCCCCGGCGGCGCAGCAGTACTTC
TRBD1,TRBV7-9,-,TRBJ1-1,CASRWDRKDEAFF,TGTGCCAGCAGGTGGGACAGGAAGGATGAAGCTTTCTTT
-,TRBV7-8,-,TRBJ1-1,CASSLVSDIRIWNTEAFF,TGTGCCAGCAGCTTAGTTTCGGACATAAGGATTTGGAACACTGAAGCTTTCTTT
-,TRBV5-1,-,TRBJ2-7,CASSREESYEQYF,TGCGCCAGCAGCAGAGAGGAATCCTACGAGCAGTACTTC
-,TRBV20-1,-,TRBJ2-5,CSAALEAAQYF,TGCAGTGCCGCCCTTGAGGCGGCCCAGTACTTC
TRBD2,TRBV30,-,TRBJ2-7,CAWKSQPAGASYEQYF,TGTGCCTGGAAGTCCCAACCAGCGGGAGCGTCCTACGAGCAGTACTTC
TRBD1,TRBV23-1,-,TRBJ2-7,CASSQFQKAARGFHEQYF,TGCGCCAGCAGTCAATTTCAGAAGGCCGCCAGGGGGTTTCACGAGCAGTACTTC
TRBD1,TRBV9,-,TRBJ1-1,CASSVDRGSRNTEAFF,TGTGCCAGCAGCGTAGACAGGGGGTCGCGGAACACTGAAGCTTTCTTT
-,TRBV5-1,once,TRBJ2-7,CASARPGSHEQYF,TGCGCCAGCGCCCGCCCGGGTTCCCACGAGCAGTACTTC
-,TRBV4-1,-,TRBJ1-4,CASSQVLVMALFF,TGCGCCAGCAGCCAAGTCCTCGTAATGGCACTGTTTTTT
TRBD1,TRBV7-2,-,TRBJ2-4,CASSLAGQGQNIQYF,TGTGCCAGCAGCTTAGCTGGACAGGGGCAAAACATTCAGTACTTC
TRBD2,TRBV5-4,-,TRBJ2-1,CASSYLAGGGSYNEQFF,TGTGCCAGCAGCTATCTAGCGGGAGGAGGATCCTACAATGAGCAGTTCTTC
-,TRBV13,-,TRBJ1-3,CASSVGQGNTIYF,TGTGCCAGCAGCGTAGGACAGGGAAACACCATATATTTT
TRBD1,TRBV4-1,few,TRBJ2-1,CASSHGQGLLNEQFF,TGCGCCAGCAGCCACGGACAGGGTTTACTCAATGAGCAGTTCTTC
-,TRBV10-3,-,TRBJ2-5,CAISNREEETQYF,TGTGCCATCAGTAACAGGGAAGAAGAGACCCAGTACTTC
-,TRBV5-1,-,TRBJ2-1,CASSLQPSSDEQFF,TGCGCCAGCAGCTTGCAACCGAGCTCCGATGAGCAGTTCTTC
TRBD1,TRBV27,-,TRBJ1-5,CASRGQGNQPQHF,TGTGCCAGCAGGGGACAGGGGAATCAGCCCCAGCATTTT
TRBD1,TRBV10-1,-,TRBJ2-7,CASSPGQGSGQYF,TGCGCCAGCAGCCCTGGACAGGGAAGTGGGCAGTACTTC
TRBD1,TRBV7-9,-,TRBJ1-2,CASSLGTGGEYNYGYTF,TGTGCCAGCAGCTTAGGGACAGGGGGCGAGTATAACTATGGCTACACCTTC